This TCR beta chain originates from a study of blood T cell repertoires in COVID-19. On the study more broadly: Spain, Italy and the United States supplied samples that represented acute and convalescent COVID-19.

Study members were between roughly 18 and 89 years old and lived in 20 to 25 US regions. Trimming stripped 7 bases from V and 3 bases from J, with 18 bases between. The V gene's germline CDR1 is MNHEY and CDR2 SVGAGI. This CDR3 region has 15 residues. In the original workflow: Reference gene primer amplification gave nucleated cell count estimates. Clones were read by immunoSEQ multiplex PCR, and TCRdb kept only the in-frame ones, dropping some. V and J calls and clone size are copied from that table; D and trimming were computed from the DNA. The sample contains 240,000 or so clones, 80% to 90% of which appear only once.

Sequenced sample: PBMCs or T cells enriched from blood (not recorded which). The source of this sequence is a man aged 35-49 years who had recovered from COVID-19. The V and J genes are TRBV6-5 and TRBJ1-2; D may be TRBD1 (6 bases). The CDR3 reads CASTTEQGFHYGYTF. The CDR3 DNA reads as TGTGCCAGCACTACGGAGCAGGGGTTCCACTATGGCTACACCTTC.